A single sample gave rise to the 14 T cell receptor beta chains below, sequenced in a study of CD8+ T cells in alopecia areata. Investigators isolated RNA and reverse transcribed it into cDNA to act as the sequencing template. Method: immunoSEQ multiplex PCR; TCRdb's copy keeps in-frame clones and lacks some. In the table there are approximately 200,000 clones, over 40% of which are singletons. Treatment reported: oral pan-JAK inhibitor, 5-10 mg twice daily. The sequencing here drew on CD4+ T cells sorted from blood, taken at approximately week 36, from a patient treated with tofacitinib. The receptors originated from a human donor with alopecia areata.

This clone has more than one count but fewer than ten. The chain couples TRBV18 to TRBJ2-1; 9 bases are shared with TRBD2. Germline values: CDR1 KGHSH, CDR2 LQKENI. V lost 3 bases to trimming and J lost 4 bases; unmatched junction nucleotides: 4. The CDR3 sequence is 15 residues long. CDR3 protein: CASSPVSGSYNEQFF. In nucleotides, the CDR3 is TGTGCCAGCTCACCGGTTAGCGGGAGTTACAATGAGCAGTTCTTC.

This clone came up a few times. The rearrangement uses TRBV10-3 and TRBJ2-2; D possibly corresponds to TRBD2 (6 bases). This CDR3 is built from 14 residues. Between the trimmed V and J ends, which lost 8 bases and 2 bases, there was a span of 12 bases. Germline V gene lookup returns CDR1 ENHRY and CDR2 SYGVKD. The CDR3 is CAIRRGENTGELFF. The CDR3, as DNA: TGTGCCATCCGGCGGGGCGAAAACACCGGGGAGCTGTTTTTT.

V usage is TRBV7-2 and J usage is TRBJ2-7; D call uncertain. The CDR3 totals 13 residues. V was trimmed by 3 bases and J by 6 bases, leaving 12 bases between them. Germline V gene lookup returns CDR1 SGHTA and CDR2 FQGNSA. The DNA for the CDR3 is TGTGCCAGCAGCTTGCAGAGTCAAGGCGAGCAGTACTTC. Protein product: CASSLQSQGEQYF.

The sample holds a few counts of this clone. V gene TRBV11-2 combines with J gene TRBJ2-7, with D possibly matching TRBD2 (5 bases). CDR3 size: 13 residues. Germline CDR1 SGHAT, CDR2 FQNNGV. The V gene lost 1 base and the J gene lost 7 bases, with 11 bases spanning the gap. DNA of the CDR3: TGTGCCAGCAGCTTAGGACCAAGGAGGGAGCAGTACTTC. Translated, it gives CASSLGPRREQYF.

The chain combines TRBV7-9 with TRBJ2-3, with D maybe TRBD1 (5 bases). This CDR3 is 15 amino acids long. Trimming removed 5 bases at V and 1 base at J, with 13 bases between. Looked up from germline, CDR1 is SEHNR and CDR2 is FQNEAQ (reference sequence). CDR3 bases: TGTGCCAGCAGCCTAACGACAGACGGCACAGATACGCAGTATTTT. Its protein is CASSLTTDGTDTQYF.

This clone was counted only a few times. The chain employs TRBV30 and TRBJ2-1; 9 positions match TRBD1. The J segment lost 6 bases and the V segment lost 4 bases, leaving 10 bases of the junction unmatched. The CDR3 is 15 residues long. The V gene's germline CDR1 is GTSNPN and CDR2 SVGIG (reference sequence). In DNA, the CDR3 is TGTGCCTGGACGGTACCGGGACAGGGTTTCAATGAGCAGTTCTTC. This translates into CAWTVPGQGFNEQFF.

This clone was counted a few times. The rearrangement joins TRBV2 to TRBJ1-5, with a weak D call TRBD1 (6 bases). Germline CDR1 is SNHLY and CDR2 is FYNNEI. The CDR3 totals 12 residues. The V end was cut by 5 bases, the J end by 9 bases, with 11 bases between. In nucleotides, the CDR3 is TGTGCCAGCAGTACAGGGCCTAGGCCCCAGCATTTT. Protein: CASSTGPRPQHF.

V gene TRBV4-1 combines with J gene TRBJ2-7, with a possible D match to TRBD2 (5 bases). Germline CDR1 MGHRA, CDR2 YSYEKL. The CDR3 extends over 14 amino acids. Trimming cost V 7 bases and J 2 bases, with 15 bases left between them. CDR3 protein: CASKRSSGPYEQYF. The CDR3, as DNA: TGCGCCAGCAAGCGGTCCTCCGGCCCCTACGAGCAGTACTTC.

The gene calls are TRBV5-6 and TRBJ1-1, with D perhaps TRBD1 (5 bases). From germline, CDR1 is SGHDT and CDR2 YYEEEE. V was trimmed by 3 bases and J by 4 bases, leaving 16 bases between them. CDR3 length: 15 residues. The CDR3 region is CASSSGDGAGTEAFF. In DNA, the CDR3 is TGTGCCAGCAGCTCGGGGGATGGCGCAGGCACTGAAGCTTTCTTT.

This clone appeared a single time. The genes are TRBV6-1 and TRBJ2-7; 8 positions match TRBD2. J was trimmed by 4 bases and V by 6 bases; bases with no gene match: 8. In germline, CDR1 is MNHNS, CDR2 SASEGT. The CDR3 runs to 14 residues. The CDR3 DNA reads as TGTGCCAGCAGGCCTAGCGGGTCATTGTACGAGCAGTACTTC. Its translation is CASRPSGSLYEQYF.

The chain has TRBV27 and TRBJ2-7; either TRBD1 or TRBD2 may fit D (5 bases each). V was shortened by 5 bases and J by 5 bases, with 13 bases between the two germline ends. The CDR3 contains 13 residues. The germline V gene has CDR1 MNHEY and CDR2 SMNVEV (reference sequence). The CDR3 is CASSPGRPDEQYF. CDR3 nucleotide sequence: TGTGCCAGCAGTCCGGGACGGCCGGACGAGCAGTACTTC.

This clone was seen more than once but under ten times. The V call is TRBV6-1, the J call TRBJ2-1; TRBD2 is a possible D gene (6 bases). The germline V and J ends were trimmed by 5 bases and 1 base, with 9 bases remaining between them. The germline gives CDR1 MNHNS, CDR2 SASEGT. The CDR3 is 14 residues long. CDR3 DNA: TGTGCCAGCAGTCGACTAGTATCCTACAATGAGCAGTTCTTC. Its protein is CASSRLVSYNEQFF.

The genes are TRBV6-1 and TRBJ2-3; 9 positions match TRBD1. J was trimmed by 4 bases and V by 5 bases; bases with no gene match: 4. CDR1 is MNHNS and CDR2 is SASEGT in the germline V gene. The CDR3 totals 14 residues. As DNA, the CDR3 is TGTGCCAGCAGTTCCCGGACAGGGGCAGATACGCAGTATTTT. Translation gives CASSSRTGADTQYF.

This clone showed up just a few times. The rearrangement uses TRBV19 and TRBJ2-7; 10 positions match TRBD2. J lost 2 bases, V lost 5 bases, and 3 bases had no gene match. This CDR3 spans 14 amino acids. Per the germline V gene, CDR1 is LNHDA and CDR2 is SQIVND (reference sequence). CDR3 in DNA: TGTGCCAGTAGTGAAGCGGGAGGGACCTACGAGCAGTACTTC. It translates to CASSEAGGTYEQYF.